What follows describes a single T cell receptor (beta chain). The antigen is unknown. The data originate from a study of a mutant IDH1 vaccine in newly diagnosed glioma. The overall study: Before enrollment, the patients had been treated with radiotherapy alone, temozolomide alone, or both together. Most of them had received both. Study results and limitations: There seemed to be no relation between pseudoprogression and changes in top peripheral T cell clonotypes.

Only in-frame clones appear in the TCRdb table, and some are missing; sequencing was by immunoSEQ multiplex PCR. Of about 28,000 clones detected, 89% appear once; the ten largest clones hold over 15%. Stated time point: week 5, during vaccination. In the vaccine, a single dose held 300 ug of the mutant IDH1 20-mer peptide, along with topical imiquimod. Diagnosis in the donors showed new WHO grade 3 or 4 astrocytomas that were IDH1-mutant and ATRX-lost. The germline V and J ends were trimmed by 0 bases and 2 bases, with 11 bases remaining between them. The CDR3 totals 16 residues. Germline CDR1 SGHTA, CDR2 FQGNSA.

V usage is TRBV7-2 and J usage is TRBJ1-3; D is uncertain. This sequence originates from a man aged 18-30 years with glioma. The source was PBMCs, collected from a glioma patient whose treatment included an IDH1 peptide vaccine. The CDR3 DNA is TGTGCCAGCAGCTTAGCTGGGGTTAGAGCTGGAAACACCATATATTTT. Its protein is CASSLAGVRAGNTIYF.